Listed below are T cell receptor beta chains from one sample, sequenced in a study of T cells after yellow fever vaccination. TCRdb reprocessed the 5' RACE reads via MiXCR and lists one record per CDR3 protein. The profile shows some 300,000 distinct CDR3 sequences, 7.5% to 9% of them singletons. The material was CD4+ T cells sorted from PBMCs, obtained 5 days after the yellow fever booster vaccination. The receptors shown here come from a man younger than 30 who received the YFV17D yellow fever vaccine. CDR3s include the opening cysteine and the closing phenylalanine or tryptophan. A D gene is named only where the DNA matches it firmly. Expanded clones get a size class; other rows say once, few or many, or leave the size out.

abundance	v_gene	j_gene	d_gene	CDR3nt	CDR3aa
.	TRBV21-1	TRBJ2-7	.	TGTGCCAGCAGCGGGGTAGAGATCTACGAGCAGTACTTC	CASSGVEIYEQYF
many	TRBV5-1	TRBJ1-1	.	TGCGCCAGCAGCTGGAATCCCGGGACGGTGAACACTGAAGCTTTCTTT	CASSWNPGTVNTEAFF
few	TRBV7-2	TRBJ2-7	.	TGTGCCAGCAGCCTCTGGGGGGGGCACGAGCAGTACTTC	CASSLWGGHEQYF
.	TRBV2	TRBJ1-1	TRBD1	TGTGCCAGCAGCCGACAGGGACTCATGAACACTGAAGCTTTCTTT	CASSRQGLMNTEAFF
few	TRBV19	TRBJ2-1	.	TGTGCCGTCGAGGGGGTCTCCTACAATGAGCAGTTCTTC	CAVEGVSYNEQFF
many	TRBV4-3	TRBJ2-3	.	TGCGCCAGCAGCCACGCCCAGGGTGACGATACGCAGTATTTT	CASSHAQGDDTQYF
.	TRBV20-1	TRBJ2-2	TRBD1	TGCAGTGCTAGCGCACGACAGGGAACCGGGGAGCTGTTTTTT	CSASARQGTGELFF
few	TRBV4-3	TRBJ1-5	TRBD1	TGCGCCAGCAGCGCACAGGGGCATGGGCAGCCCCAGCATTTT	CASSAQGHGQPQHF
.	TRBV19	TRBJ1-1	.	TGTGCCAGTAGTCCGGTGGACAGCATGAACACTGAAGCTTTCTTT	CASSPVDSMNTEAFF
many	TRBV9	TRBJ1-2	TRBD1	TGTGCCAGCAGCGTAGACCCGACAGGGGTTGATGGCTACACCTTC	CASSVDPTGVDGYTF
.	TRBV7-3	TRBJ2-2	.	TGTGCCAGCAGCTTAGAAGGGGGTTATCCCCAAGCCGGGGAGCTGTTTTTT	CASSLEGGYPQAGELFF
once	TRBV5-1	TRBJ1-6	.	TGCGCCAGCAGCCGGGTTACTGATTCACCCCTCCACTTT	CASSRVTDSPLHF
.	TRBV7-9	TRBJ2-2	TRBD1	TGTGCCAGCAGCTTGATCAGGGGGCCCACCGGGGAGCTGTTTTTT	CASSLIRGPTGELFF
.	TRBV6-1	TRBJ1-2	.	TGTGCCAGCAGTGAAGCGACAACTTGGGGCTATGGCTACACCTTC	CASSEATTWGYGYTF
few	TRBV6-5	TRBJ2-1	.	TGTGCCAGCAGTTACAGGGGACCTCTCCCCCTTGGCAATGAGCAGTTCTTC	CASSYRGPLPLGNEQFF
.	TRBV7-3	TRBJ2-1	.	TGTGCCAGCAGCTTGGTTCGCAACAATGAGCAGTTCTTC	CASSLVRNNEQFF
.	TRBV6-1	TRBJ1-1	TRBD1	TGTGCCAGCAGTGTCGGGACAGGGGAAGCTTTCTTT	CASSVGTGEAFF
.	TRBV29-1	TRBJ1-1	.	TGCAGCGCGGGACGGTTGAACACTGAAGCTTTCTTT	CSAGRLNTEAFF
few	TRBV5-4	TRBJ2-5	.	TGTGCCAGCAGCAGAGACAGCGTCGGCGGCAAGACCCAGTACTTC	CASSRDSVGGKTQYF
few	TRBV4-2	TRBJ2-4	.	TGTGCCAGCAGCCAGATTCAGGGGTTAGCCAAAAACATTCAGTACTTC	CASSQIQGLAKNIQYF
few	TRBV18	TRBJ2-1	.	TGTGCCAGCTCACCACTTCAGGGGCTTACCATCAATGAGCAGTTCTTC	CASSPLQGLTINEQFF
few	TRBV5-6	TRBJ1-6	TRBD1	TGTGCCAGCGTCCGATGGGGACAGGGGGAGACACCCCTCCACTTT	CASVRWGQGETPLHF
.	TRBV4-1	TRBJ2-7	TRBD1	TGCGCCAGCAGCCCCACTAGGGGGACAGGGCGGACCACCTACGAGCAGTACTTC	CASSPTRGTGRTTYEQYF
few	TRBV20-1	TRBJ1-2	.	TGCAGTGCTAGAGATCAAGAGTATGGCTACACCTTC	CSARDQEYGYTF
.	TRBV5-1	TRBJ2-3	TRBD2	TGCGCCAGCACCCCAACGCCGGGGGGTGCAGATACGCAGTATTTT	CASTPTPGGADTQYF
many	TRBV11-2	TRBJ2-5	.	TGTGCCAGCAGCCCCCGGGGGGCCCAAGAGACCCAGTACTTC	CASSPRGAQETQYF
.	TRBV20-1	TRBJ2-7	.	TGCAGTGCTAGTGGGGGTATCGGCGGTTGGGAGCAGTACTTC	CSASGGIGGWEQYF
many	TRBV7-2	TRBJ1-5	.	TGTGCCAGCAGCTTAGTCCTTTCGGGGAACCAGCCCCAGCATTTT	CASSLVLSGNQPQHF
few	TRBV4-2	TRBJ1-6	.	TGTGCCAGCAGCCAAGAGGGTCGAGGAAAAGGATCACCCCTCCACTTT	CASSQEGRGKGSPLHF
.	TRBV7-8	TRBJ2-5	.	TGTGCCAGCAGCCCCAGATCCGCAGGGCAGCAAGAGACCCAGTACTTC	CASSPRSAGQQETQYF
.	TRBV6-5	TRBJ2-1	TRBD1	TGTGCCAGCAGGCCCGGGACAGGATTCCCAGTCCAATTCTTC	CASRPGTGFPVQFF